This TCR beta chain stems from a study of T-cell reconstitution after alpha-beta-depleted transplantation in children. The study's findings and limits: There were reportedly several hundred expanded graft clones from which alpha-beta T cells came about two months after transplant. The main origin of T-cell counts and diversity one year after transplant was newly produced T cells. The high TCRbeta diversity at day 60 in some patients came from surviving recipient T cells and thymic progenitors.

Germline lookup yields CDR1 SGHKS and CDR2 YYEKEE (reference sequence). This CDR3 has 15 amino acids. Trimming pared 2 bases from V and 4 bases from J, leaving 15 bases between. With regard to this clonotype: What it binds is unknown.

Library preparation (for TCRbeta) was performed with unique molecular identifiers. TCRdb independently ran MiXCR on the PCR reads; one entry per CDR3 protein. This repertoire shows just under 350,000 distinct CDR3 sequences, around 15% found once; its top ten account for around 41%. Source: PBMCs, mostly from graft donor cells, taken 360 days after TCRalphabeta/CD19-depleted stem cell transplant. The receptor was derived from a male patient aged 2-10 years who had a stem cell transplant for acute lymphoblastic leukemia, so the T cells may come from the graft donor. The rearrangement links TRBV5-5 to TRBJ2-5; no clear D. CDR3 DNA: TGTGCCAGCAGCTTCTCCCCGGTGGCCAGAGAGACCCAGTACTTC. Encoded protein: CASSFSPVARETQYF.